The clone carrying this T cell receptor (beta chain) was seen a handful of times. This specimen comes from a study of molecular identifiers for immune sequencing clone quantification. One entry per CDR3 protein, called by TCRdb with MiXCR from the PCR reads. Of around 470,000 distinct CDR3 sequences listed, 20% to 25% were seen once; the top ten hold about 0.8%. The CDR3 loop spans 14 amino acids. Germline CDR1 MNHEY, CDR2 SVGEGT. J was trimmed by 5 bases and V by 5 bases; bases with no gene match: 4. The chain recombines TRBV6-2 or TRBV6-3 with TRBJ2-5; 11 bases line up with TRBD2. The TCR sequence derives from a human donor in good health. Some libraries in this study had Jurkat cell RNA spiked in. Input material: naive CD8+ T cells from blood, with Jurkat cell RNA spiked in. As to subset: FACS-sorted CD8+CD4-CCR7+CD45RA+ naive T cells. CDR3: CASSRLAGWETQYF. The CDR3 nucleotides read TGTGCCAGCAGTCGACTAGCGGGATGGGAGACCCAGTACTTC.